This T cell receptor (beta chain) was retrieved from a study of somatic mutations in cytotoxic T cells in rheumatoid arthritis. Clones were read by immunoSEQ multiplex PCR, and TCRdb kept only the in-frame ones, dropping some. Here the sample spans some 9,800 clones, roughly four fifths being singletons. This clone was observed a single time. The CDR3 extends over 11 amino acids. Trimming took off 3 bases at V and 6 bases at J, with 3 bases between the two ends. In germline, CDR1 is MNHNS, CDR2 SASEGT. The receptor was derived from a woman aged 45 to 65 in good health. The sequencing sample was made of CD8+ T cells sorted from blood. J is TRBJ2-1 and V is TRBV6-1; D not certain. CDR3 coding DNA: TGTGCCAGCAGTGACAGCAATGAGCAGTTCTTC. Amino acids: CASSDSNEQFF.